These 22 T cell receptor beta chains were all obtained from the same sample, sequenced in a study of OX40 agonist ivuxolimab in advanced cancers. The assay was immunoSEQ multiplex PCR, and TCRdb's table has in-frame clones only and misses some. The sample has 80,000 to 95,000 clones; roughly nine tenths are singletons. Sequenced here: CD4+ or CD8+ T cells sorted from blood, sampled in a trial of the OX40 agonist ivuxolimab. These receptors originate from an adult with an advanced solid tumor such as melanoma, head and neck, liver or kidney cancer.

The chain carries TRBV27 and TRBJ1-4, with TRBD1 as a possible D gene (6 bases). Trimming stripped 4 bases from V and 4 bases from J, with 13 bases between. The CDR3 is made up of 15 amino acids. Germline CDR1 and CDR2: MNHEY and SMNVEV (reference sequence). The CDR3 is CASSSRGGFNEKLFF. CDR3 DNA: TGTGCCAGCAGTTCTCGCGGGGGCTTTAATGAAAAACTGTTTTTT.

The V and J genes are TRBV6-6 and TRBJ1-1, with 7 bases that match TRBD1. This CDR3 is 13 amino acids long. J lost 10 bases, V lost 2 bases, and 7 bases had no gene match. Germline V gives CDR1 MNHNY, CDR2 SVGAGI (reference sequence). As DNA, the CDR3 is TGTGCCAGCAGTTACCCACAGGGGATTAGAGCTTTCTTT. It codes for CASSYPQGIRAFF.

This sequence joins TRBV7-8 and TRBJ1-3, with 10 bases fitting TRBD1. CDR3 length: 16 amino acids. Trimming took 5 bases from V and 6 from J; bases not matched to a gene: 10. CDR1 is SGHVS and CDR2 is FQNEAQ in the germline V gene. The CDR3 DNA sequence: TGTGCCAGCAGCCAACCGGGACAGGGGATGGCAAACACCATATATTTT. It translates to CASSQPGQGMANTIYF.

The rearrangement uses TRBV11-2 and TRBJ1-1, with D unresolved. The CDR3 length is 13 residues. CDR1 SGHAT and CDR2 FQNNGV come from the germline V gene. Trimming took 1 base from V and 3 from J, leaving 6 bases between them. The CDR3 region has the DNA TGTGCCAGCAGCTTAGTGGGTGACACTGAAGCTTTCTTT. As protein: CASSLVGDTEAFF.

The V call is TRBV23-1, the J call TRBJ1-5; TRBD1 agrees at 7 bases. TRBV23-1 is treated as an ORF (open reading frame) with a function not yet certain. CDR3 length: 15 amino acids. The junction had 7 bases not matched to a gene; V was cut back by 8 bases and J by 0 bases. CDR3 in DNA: TGCGCCAGCCGTGGGGACAGTTATAGCAATCAGCCCCAGCATTTT. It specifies CASRGDSYSNQPQHF.

The CDR3 sequence is CASRRTGDNQPQHF. As DNA, the CDR3 is TGTGCCAGCAGACGGACAGGGGACAATCAGCCCCAGCATTTT. V and J are TRBV28 and TRBJ1-5; 9 bases are a match to TRBD1. CDR3 length: 14 amino acids. Per the germline V gene, CDR1 is MDHEN and CDR2 is SYDVKM. J lost 3 bases, V lost 6 bases, and 3 bases had no gene match.

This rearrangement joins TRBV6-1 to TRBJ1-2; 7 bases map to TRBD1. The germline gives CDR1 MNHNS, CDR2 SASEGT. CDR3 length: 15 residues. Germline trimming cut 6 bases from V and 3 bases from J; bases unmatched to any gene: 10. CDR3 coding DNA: TGTGCCAGCAGAACGACGACAGGGAGAGACTATGGCTACACCTTC. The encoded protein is CASRTTTGRDYGYTF.

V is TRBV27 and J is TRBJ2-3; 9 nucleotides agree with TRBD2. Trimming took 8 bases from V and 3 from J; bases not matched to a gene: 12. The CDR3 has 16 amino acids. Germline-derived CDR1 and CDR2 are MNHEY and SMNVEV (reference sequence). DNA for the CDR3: TGTGCCAGCTCGTCGTGGCGGGGGGGCGGAACAGATACGCAGTATTTT. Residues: CASSSWRGGGTDTQYF.

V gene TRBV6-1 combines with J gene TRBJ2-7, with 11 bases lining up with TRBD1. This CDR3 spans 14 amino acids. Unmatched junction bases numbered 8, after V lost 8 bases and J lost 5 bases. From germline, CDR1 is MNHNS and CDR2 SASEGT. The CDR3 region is CASLGGQGAHEQYF. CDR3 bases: TGTGCCAGCCTTGGAGGACAGGGGGCCCACGAGCAGTACTTC.

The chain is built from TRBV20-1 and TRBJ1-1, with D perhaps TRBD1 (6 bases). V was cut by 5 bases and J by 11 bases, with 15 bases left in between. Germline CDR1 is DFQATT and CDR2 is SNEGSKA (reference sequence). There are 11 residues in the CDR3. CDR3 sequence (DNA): TGCAGTGCTGGGGGGCAACTGGGTGCTTTCTTT. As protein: CSAGGQLGAFF.

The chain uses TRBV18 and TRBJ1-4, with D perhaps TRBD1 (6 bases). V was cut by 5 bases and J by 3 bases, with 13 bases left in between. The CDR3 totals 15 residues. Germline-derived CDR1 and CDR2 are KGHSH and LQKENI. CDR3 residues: CASSSSGVANEKLFF. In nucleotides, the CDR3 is TGTGCCAGCTCATCTTCAGGGGTGGCTAATGAAAAACTGTTTTTT.

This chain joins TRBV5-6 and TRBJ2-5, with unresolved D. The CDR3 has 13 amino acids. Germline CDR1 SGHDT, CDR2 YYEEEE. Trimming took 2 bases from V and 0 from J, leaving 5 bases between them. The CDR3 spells CASSFRYQETQYF. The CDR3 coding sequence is TGTGCCAGCAGCTTTAGGTACCAAGAGACCCAGTACTTC. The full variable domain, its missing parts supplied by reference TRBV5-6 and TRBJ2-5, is DAGVTQSPTHLIKTRGQQVTLRCSPKSGHDTVSWYQQALGQGPQFIFQYYEEEERQRGNFPDRFSGHQFPNYSSELNVNALLLGDSALYLCASSFRYQETQYFGPGTRLLVL.

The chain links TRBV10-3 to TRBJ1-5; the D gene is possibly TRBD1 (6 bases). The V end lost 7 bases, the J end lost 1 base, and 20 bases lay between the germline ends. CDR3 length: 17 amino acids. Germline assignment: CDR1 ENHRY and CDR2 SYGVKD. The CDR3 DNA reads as TGTGCCATCATCGCCGGTTTGGGGGCTGGGAGCAATCAGCCCCAGCATTTT. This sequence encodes CAIIAGLGAGSNQPQHF.

In DNA, the CDR3 is TGCGCCAGCAGCTTGATGGGTAACACCGGGGAGCTGTTTTTT. It codes for CASSLMGNTGELFF. The chain joins TRBV5-1 to TRBJ2-2; D is undetermined. Trimming cost V 1 base and J 2 bases, with 6 bases left between them. CDR3 length: 14 residues. Germline V CDR1 and CDR2: SGHRS, YFSETQ.

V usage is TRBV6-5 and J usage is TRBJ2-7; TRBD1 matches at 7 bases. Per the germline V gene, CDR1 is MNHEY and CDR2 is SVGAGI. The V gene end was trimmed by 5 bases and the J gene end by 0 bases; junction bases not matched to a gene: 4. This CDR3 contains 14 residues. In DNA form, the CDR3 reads TGTGCCAGCAGTCCCGACAGGGACTCCTACGAGCAGTACTTC. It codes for CASSPDRDSYEQYF.

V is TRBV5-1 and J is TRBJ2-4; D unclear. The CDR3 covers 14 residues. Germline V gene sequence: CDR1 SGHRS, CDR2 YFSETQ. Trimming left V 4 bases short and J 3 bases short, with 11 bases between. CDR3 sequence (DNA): TGCGCCAGCAGCCCGAGTTGGGACAAAAACATTCAGTACTTC. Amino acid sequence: CASSPSWDKNIQYF. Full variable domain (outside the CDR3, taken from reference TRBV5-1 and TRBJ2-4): KAGVTQTPRYLIKTRGQQVTLSCSPISGHRSVSWYQQTPGQGLQFLFEYFSETQRNKGNFPGRFSGRQFSNSRSEMNVSTLELGDSALYLCASSPSWDKNIQYFGAGTRLSVL.

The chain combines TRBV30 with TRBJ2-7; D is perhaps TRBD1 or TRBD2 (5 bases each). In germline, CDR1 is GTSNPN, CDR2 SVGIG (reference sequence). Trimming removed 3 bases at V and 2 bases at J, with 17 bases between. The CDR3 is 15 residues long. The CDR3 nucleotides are TGTGCCTGGAGCGGAGGAGGCAGGGATGCCTACGAGCAGTACTTC. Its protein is CAWSGGGRDAYEQYF.

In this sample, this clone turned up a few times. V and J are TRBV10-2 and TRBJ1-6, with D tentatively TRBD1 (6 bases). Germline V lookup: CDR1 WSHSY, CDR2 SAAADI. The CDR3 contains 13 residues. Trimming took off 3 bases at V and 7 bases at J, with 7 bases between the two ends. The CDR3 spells CASSDRGNSPLHF. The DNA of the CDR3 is TGCGCCAGCAGTGACAGGGGCAATTCACCCCTCCACTTT.

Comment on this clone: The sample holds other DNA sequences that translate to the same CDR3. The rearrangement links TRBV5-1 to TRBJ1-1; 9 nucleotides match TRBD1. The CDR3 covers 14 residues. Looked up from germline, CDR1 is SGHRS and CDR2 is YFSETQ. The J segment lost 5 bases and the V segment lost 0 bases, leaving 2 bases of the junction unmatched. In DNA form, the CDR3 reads TGCGCCAGCAGCTTGGGACAGGGGGGGACTGAAGCTTTCTTT. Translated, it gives CASSLGQGGTEAFF.

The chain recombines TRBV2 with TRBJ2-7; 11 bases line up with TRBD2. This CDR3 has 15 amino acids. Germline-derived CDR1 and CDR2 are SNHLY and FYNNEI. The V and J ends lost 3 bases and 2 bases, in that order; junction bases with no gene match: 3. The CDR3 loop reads CASSDGSGGAYEQYF. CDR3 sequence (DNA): TGTGCCAGCAGTGATGGTAGCGGGGGGGCCTACGAGCAGTACTTC. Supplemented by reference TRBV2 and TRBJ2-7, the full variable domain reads EPEVTQTPSHQVTQMGQEVILRCVPISNHLYFYWYRQILGQKVEFLVSFYNNEISEKSEIFDDQFSVERPDGSNFTLKIRSTKLEDSAMYFCASSDGSGGAYEQYFGPGTRLTVT.

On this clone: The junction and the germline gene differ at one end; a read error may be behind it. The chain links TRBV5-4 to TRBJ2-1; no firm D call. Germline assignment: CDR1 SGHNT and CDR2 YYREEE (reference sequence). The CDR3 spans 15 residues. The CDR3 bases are TGTGCCAGCAGCCCCGGTGGAACCGGCTACACTGAGCAGTTCTTC. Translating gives CASSPGGTGYTEQFF. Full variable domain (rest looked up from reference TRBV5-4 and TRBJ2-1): ETGVTQSPTHLIKTRGQQVTLRCSSQSGHNTVSWYQQALGQGPQFIFQYYREEENGRGNFPPRFSGLQFPNYSSELNVNALELDDSALYLCASSPGGTGYTEQFFGPGTRLTVL.

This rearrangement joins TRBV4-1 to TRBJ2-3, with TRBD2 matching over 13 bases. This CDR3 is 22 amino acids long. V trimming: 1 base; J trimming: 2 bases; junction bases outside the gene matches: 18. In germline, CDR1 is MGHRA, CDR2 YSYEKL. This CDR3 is CASSQVGPGLAGNAPHTDTQYF. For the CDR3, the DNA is TGCGCCAGCAGCCAAGTGGGTCCGGGACTAGCGGGAAACGCACCACACACAGATACGCAGTATTTT.